The 4 T cell receptor beta chains below were found in one sample sequenced in a study of early stage breast cancer tumors. Only in-frame clones appear in the TCRdb table, and some are missing; sequencing was by immunoSEQ multiplex PCR. The sample comprises over 20,000 clones, about two thirds of which are singletons, and around 9.5% rests with the top ten. Sequenced sample: breast tumor tissue. These receptor sequences come from a person aged 55 to 69 with breast cancer.

V is TRBV18 and J is TRBJ1-1; TRBD1 agrees at 7 bases. With 3 bases clipped from V and 0 bases from J, the junction kept 1 base outside the gene matches. The germline V gene has CDR1 KGHSH and CDR2 LQKENI. This CDR3 is 14 amino acids long. The CDR3 reads CASSPQGVNTEAFF. The DNA of the CDR3 is TGTGCCAGCTCACCGCAGGGGGTGAACACTGAAGCTTTCTTT.

This sequence joins TRBV25-1 and TRBJ2-1; D might be TRBD1 (5 bases). Germline lookup yields CDR1 MGHDK and CDR2 SYGVNS. The germline V and J ends were trimmed by 7 bases and 2 bases, with 12 bases remaining between them. The CDR3 has 14 amino acids. CDR3 loop: CASNRQYTYNEQFF. CDR3 bases: TGTGCCAGCAACCGACAGTATACCTACAATGAGCAGTTCTTC.

In this sample, this clone is medium-sized (0.01 to 0.1%). The genes are TRBV9 and TRBJ2-2; no clear D gene. Germline V gives CDR1 SGDLS, CDR2 YYNGEE. V shed 0 bases and J shed 0 bases, with 12 bases lying between them. This CDR3 is 17 amino acids long. The CDR3 nucleotides are TGTGCCAGCAGCGTAGCAGTGACACAGACGAACACCGGGGAGCTGTTTTTT. Encoded protein: CASSVAVTQTNTGELFF.

The chain employs TRBV7-9 and TRBJ2-3; 8 nucleotides line up with TRBD1. With 8 bases clipped from V and 6 bases from J, the junction kept 10 bases outside the gene matches. CDR3 length: 14 amino acids. The germline gives CDR1 SEHNR, CDR2 FQNEAQ (reference sequence). DNA for the CDR3: TGTGCCAGCGCCCAGACAGGGGCCCGGGATACGCAGTATTTT. This gives the protein CASAQTGARDTQYF.